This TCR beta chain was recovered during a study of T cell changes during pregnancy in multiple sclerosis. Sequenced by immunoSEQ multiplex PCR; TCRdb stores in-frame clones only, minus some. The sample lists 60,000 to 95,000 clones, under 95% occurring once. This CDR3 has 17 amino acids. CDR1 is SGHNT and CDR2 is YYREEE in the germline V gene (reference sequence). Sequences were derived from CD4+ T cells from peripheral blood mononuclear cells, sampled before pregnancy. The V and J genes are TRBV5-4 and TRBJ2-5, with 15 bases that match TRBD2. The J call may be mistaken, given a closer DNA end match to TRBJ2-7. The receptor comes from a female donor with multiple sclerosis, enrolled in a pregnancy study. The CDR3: CASSREGLAGGIHEQYF. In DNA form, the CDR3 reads TGTGCCAGCAGCCGGGAGGGACTAGCGGGAGGAATCCACGAGCAGTACTTC.